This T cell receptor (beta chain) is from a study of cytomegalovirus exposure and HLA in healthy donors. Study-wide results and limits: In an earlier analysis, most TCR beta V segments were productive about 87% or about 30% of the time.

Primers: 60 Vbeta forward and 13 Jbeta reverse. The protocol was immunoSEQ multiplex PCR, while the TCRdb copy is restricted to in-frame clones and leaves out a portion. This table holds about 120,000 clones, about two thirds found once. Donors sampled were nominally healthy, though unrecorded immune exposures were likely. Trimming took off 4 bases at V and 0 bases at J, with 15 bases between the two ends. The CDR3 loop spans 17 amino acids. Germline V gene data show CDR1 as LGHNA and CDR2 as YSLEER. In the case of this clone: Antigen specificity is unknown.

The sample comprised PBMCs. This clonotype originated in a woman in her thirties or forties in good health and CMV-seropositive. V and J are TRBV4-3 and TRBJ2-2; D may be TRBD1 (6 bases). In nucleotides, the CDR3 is TGCGCCAGCAGCCGAGCCTTGGACAGCGCGAACACCGGGGAGCTGTTTTTT. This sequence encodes CASSRALDSANTGELFF.